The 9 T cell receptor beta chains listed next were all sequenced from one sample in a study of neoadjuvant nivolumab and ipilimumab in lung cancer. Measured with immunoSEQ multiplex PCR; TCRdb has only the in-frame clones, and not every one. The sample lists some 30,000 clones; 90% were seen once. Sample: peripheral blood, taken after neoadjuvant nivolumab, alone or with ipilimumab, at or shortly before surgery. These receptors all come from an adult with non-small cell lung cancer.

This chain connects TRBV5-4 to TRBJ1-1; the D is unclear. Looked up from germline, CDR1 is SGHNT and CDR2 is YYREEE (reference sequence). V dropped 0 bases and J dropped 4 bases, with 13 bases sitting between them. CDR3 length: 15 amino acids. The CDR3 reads CASSLGAIGLTEAFF. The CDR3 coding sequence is TGTGCCAGCAGCTTGGGGGCCATAGGGCTCACTGAAGCTTTCTTT.

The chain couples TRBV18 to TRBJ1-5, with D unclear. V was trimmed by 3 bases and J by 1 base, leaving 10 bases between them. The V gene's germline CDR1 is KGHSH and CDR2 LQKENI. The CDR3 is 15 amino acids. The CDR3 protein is CASSPVGLSNQPQHF. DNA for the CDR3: TGTGCCAGCTCACCGGTAGGGCTCAGCAATCAGCCCCAGCATTTT.

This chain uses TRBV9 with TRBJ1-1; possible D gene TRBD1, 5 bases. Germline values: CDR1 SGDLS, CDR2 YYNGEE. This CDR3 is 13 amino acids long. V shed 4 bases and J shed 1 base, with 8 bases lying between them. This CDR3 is CASSKQENTEAFF. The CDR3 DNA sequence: TGTGCCAGCAGCAAACAGGAGAACACTGAAGCTTTCTTT.

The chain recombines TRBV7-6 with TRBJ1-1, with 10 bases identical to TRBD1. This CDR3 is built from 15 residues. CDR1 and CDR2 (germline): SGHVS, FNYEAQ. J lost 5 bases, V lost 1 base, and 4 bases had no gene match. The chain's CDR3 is CASSLGGTGETEAFF. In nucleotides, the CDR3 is TGTGCCAGCAGCTTAGGGGGGACAGGGGAGACTGAAGCTTTCTTT.

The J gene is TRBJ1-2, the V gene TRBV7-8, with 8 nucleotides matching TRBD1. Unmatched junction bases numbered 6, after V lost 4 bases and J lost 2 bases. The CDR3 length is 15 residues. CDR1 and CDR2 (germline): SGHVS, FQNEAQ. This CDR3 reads CASSSRGTGNYGYTF. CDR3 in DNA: TGTGCCAGCAGCTCGAGGGGGACAGGCAACTATGGCTACACCTTC.

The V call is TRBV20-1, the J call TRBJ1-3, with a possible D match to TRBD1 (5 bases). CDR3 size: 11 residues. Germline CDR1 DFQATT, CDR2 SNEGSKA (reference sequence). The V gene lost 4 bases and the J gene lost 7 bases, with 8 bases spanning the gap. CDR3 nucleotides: TGCAGTGCTACCCACAGGAACACCATATATTTT. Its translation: CSATHRNTIYF.

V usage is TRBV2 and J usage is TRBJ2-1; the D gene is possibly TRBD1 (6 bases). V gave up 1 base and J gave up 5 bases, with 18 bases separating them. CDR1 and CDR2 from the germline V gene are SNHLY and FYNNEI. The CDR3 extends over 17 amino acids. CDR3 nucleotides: TGTGCCAGCAGTGAAGGCGGCTGGGGGCAATTTGACAATGAGCAGTTCTTC. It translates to CASSEGGWGQFDNEQFF.

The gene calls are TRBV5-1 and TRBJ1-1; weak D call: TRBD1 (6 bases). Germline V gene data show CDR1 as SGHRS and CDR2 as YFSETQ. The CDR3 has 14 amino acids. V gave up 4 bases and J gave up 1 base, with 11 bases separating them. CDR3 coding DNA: TGCGCCAGCAGCACACAGGGTTCGAACACTGAAGCTTTCTTT. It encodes CASSTQGSNTEAFF.

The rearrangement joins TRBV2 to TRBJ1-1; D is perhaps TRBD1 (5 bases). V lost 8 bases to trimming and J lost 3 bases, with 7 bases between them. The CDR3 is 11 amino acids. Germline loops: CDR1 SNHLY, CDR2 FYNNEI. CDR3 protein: CASGGDTEAFF. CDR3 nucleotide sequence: TGTGCCAGCGGAGGGGACACTGAAGCTTTCTTT.